This entry features one T cell receptor beta chain sequence. Its antigen remains undetermined. Per-nucleotide qualities are absent, and no much larger clonotype sits a single base away. The sample comes from a study of blood T cell repertoires in COVID-19 (dated by TCRdb to the early 2020s). About the full investigation: Collaborator samples came from the United States, Italy and Spain and covered acute and convalescent phases of COVID-19. HLA class I and class II types, where available, came from metadata supplied by the sample provider rather than from assay-based typing. The material from the prospective study consisted of cDNA or gDNA derived from T cells, B-cell-depleted T cells, or PBMCs. Subjects who had been exposed to COVID-19, were actively infected with it, or had recovered from it provided the deeply sampled blood TCRbeta repertoires that made up the dataset. Nearly every sample came with metadata listing a de-identified subject ID, COVID-19 status, age in years and sex. The samples were drawn from the first 160 participants of the ongoing ImmuneRACE study and from under 1,500 subjects provided by 6 global collaborators. The repertoires were released in a freely available public database intended as a resource for research on the immune response to SARS-CoV-2. Here is what the overall study found, with its caveats: How much clinical and demographic metadata was included differed by source and by participant, and the metadata was provided uncurated.

The immunoSEQ Assay, a bias-controlled multiplex PCR, was used to amplify TCRbeta CDR3 regions from genomic DNA. The original methods were these. The number of nucleated cells in each sample was estimated by amplification of reference gene primers within the assay. Sequence reads were collapsed and filtered to measure the absolute abundance of every unique TCRbeta CDR3 rearrangement. For each sample, productive Simpson clonality was calculated as the square root of Simpson's diversity index over productive rearrangements. Held by TCRdb, this immuneACCESS table contains in-frame sequences only and omits some clones. Under half of the omission traces to an unresolved V gene where checked; the cause of the rest is unknown. D and trimming come from the DNA, and the V and J calls and clone size come from that table. The sample data list 310,000 or so clones, and around 89% of these were observed just once. The top ten clonotypes cover roughly 1.5% of the sample.

Participants in the prospective study were enrolled through a virtual design, were aged roughly 18 to 100 years, and lived in roughly 25 United States geographic areas. To assign participants to cohorts, the prospective study relied on clinical history that participants themselves reported in a screening survey and a study questionnaire. Mobile phlebotomists in the prospective study collected whole blood, serum and a nasopharyngeal or oropharyngeal swab from every participant. Prospective study participants could optionally give additional blood draws and questionnaires over a roughly two-month period. Before DNA extraction, prospective study blood samples were shipped either frozen or at room temperature. Reading from cysteine to phenylalanine, the CDR3 counts 16 amino acids. Only the CDR3 DNA is retained, 48 bases long and in frame from the first base. Trimming accounts for 0 bases at V and 9 bases at J, while the number of junction bases matched to no gene is 9. The germline V gene gives CDR1 as MGHRA and CDR2 as YSYEKL.

The sequence is built from TRBV4-1 and TRBJ2-1; a stretch of 9 junction bases matches TRBD2. The receptor comes from a young woman with acute COVID-19. Sequenced material: PBMCs or T cells enriched from blood (not recorded which). The CDR3 here reads CASSQDFSGRRGEQFF. In nucleotides, the sequence is TGCGCCAGCAGCCAAGATTTTAGCGGGAGAAGGGGTGAGCAGTTCTTC.